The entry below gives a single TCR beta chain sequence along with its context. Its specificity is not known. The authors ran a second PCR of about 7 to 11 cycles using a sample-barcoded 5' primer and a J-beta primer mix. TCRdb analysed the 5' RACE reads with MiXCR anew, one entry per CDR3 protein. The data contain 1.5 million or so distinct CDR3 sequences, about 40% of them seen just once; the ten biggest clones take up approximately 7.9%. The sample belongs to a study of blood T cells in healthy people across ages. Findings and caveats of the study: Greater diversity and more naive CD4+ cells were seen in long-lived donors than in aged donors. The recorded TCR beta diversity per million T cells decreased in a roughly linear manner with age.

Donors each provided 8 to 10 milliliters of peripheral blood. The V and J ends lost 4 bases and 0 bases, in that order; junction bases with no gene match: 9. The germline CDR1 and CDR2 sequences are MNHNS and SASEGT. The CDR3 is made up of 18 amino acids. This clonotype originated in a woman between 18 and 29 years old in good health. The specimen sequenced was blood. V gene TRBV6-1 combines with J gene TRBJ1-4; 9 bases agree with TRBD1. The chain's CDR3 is CASSGGTGGGTTNEKLFF. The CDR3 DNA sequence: TGTGCCAGCAGTGGAGGCACAGGGGGCGGGACAACTAATGAAAAACTGTTTTTT.